A selection of T cell receptor beta chains follows, all from one sample in a study of beta chain features in type 1 diabetes. Clones were sequenced by immunoSEQ multiplex PCR, and TCRdb holds only the in-frame ones, with some missing. Among fewer than 900,000 clones, 15% to 20% were seen once, and the ten largest hold roughly 0.025%. Material for sequencing was naive CD4+ T cells from blood. The receptors stem from a woman under 30 in good health. Each CDR3 is given with its conserved first and last residue. The D gene is left open where the match is weak. Some rows have no size entry. The others give once, few or many, or a class for an expanded clone.

>TRBD2|TRBJ2-3|-|16|TRBV18
TGTGCCAGCTCACCAGCCGGGACTAGTTTCACAGATACGCAGTATTTT
CASSPAGTSFTDTQYF
>TRBD1|TRBJ2-7|-|14|TRBV13
TGTGCCAGCAGTTGGACAGGGGGCACCTACGAGCAGTACTTC
CASSWTGGTYEQYF
>-|TRBJ2-3|-|15|TRBV11-2
TGTGCCAGCAGCTTACTAGCCGGGGGCACAGATACGCAGTATTTT
CASSLLAGGTDTQYF
>-|TRBJ1-6|few|12|TRBV10-3
TGTGCCATCAGTGACAGTAATTCACCCCTCCACTTT
CAISDSNSPLHF
>TRBD2|TRBJ2-3|-|16|TRBV15
TGTGCCACCAGCAGAGATCTGGGACTAGCGACAGATACGCAGTATTTT
CATSRDLGLATDTQYF
>-|TRBJ2-5|few|13|TRBV28
TGTGCCAGCAGTCGTAGCGCTCAAGAGACCCAGTACTTC
CASSRSAQETQYF
>TRBD1|TRBJ1-4|-|14|TRBV2
TGTGCCAGCACCCTTGACAGGGAATTTGAAAAACTGTTTTTT
CASTLDREFEKLFF
>-|TRBJ2-5|few|14|TRBV11-1
TGTGCCAGCAGCCCAGGGTTCCAGCGAGAGACCCAGTACTTC
CASSPGFQRETQYF
>-|TRBJ2-1|few|16|TRBV28
TGTGCCAGCAGTTTTTACTCTAGCGCACCTGACAATGAGCAGTTCTTC
CASSFYSSAPDNEQFF
>TRBD1|TRBJ1-5|-|15|TRBV18
TGTGCCAGCTCACCTCTGGGACAGGGCAATCAGCCCCAGCATTTT
CASSPLGQGNQPQHF
>-|TRBJ1-5|-|18|TRBV7-8
TGTGCCAGCAGCTTAGCGGTTTTTGGAGGGTCGGGCAATCAGCCCCAGCATTTT
CASSLAVFGGSGNQPQHF
>TRBD1|TRBJ1-5|-|14|TRBV28
TGTGCCAGCAAGGGACAGGGCTTCAATCAGCCCCAGCATTTT
CASKGQGFNQPQHF
>-|TRBJ2-3|few|14|TRBV6-5
TGTGCCAGCAGTTACAGGGCAAACACAGATACGCAGTATTTT
CASSYRANTDTQYF
>TRBD1|TRBJ2-7|few|15|TRBV7-9
TGTGCCAGCAGCAACAAACAGGGGCCGGGAAACGAGCAGTACTTC
CASSNKQGPGNEQYF
>TRBD1|TRBJ1-4|few|14|TRBV7-9
TGTGCCAGCAGCTATAGGACAGGGCCGATGGGACTGTTTTTT
CASSYRTGPMGLFF
>TRBD1|TRBJ2-7|-|15|TRBV7-2
TGTGCCAGCAGCTTATTGGGACAGGGACCCTACGAGCAGTACTTC
CASSLLGQGPYEQYF
>-|TRBJ2-1|once|15|TRBV7-2
TGTGCCAGCAGCTACGACAGGTACTCCTACAATGAGCAGTTCTTC
CASSYDRYSYNEQFF
>-|TRBJ1-1|few|14|TRBV5-1
TGCGCCAGCAGCAAACGAACAACGAACACTGAAGCTTTCTTT
CASSKRTTNTEAFF
>-|TRBJ2-1|few|13|TRBV7-3
TGTGCCAGCAGCCCGGGACTCGGCAATGAGCAGTTCTTC
CASSPGLGNEQFF
>TRBD2|TRBJ2-1|-|16|TRBV9
TGTGCCAGCAGCGTAAGGCTAGCGGGACTCTACAATGAGCAGTTCTTC
CASSVRLAGLYNEQFF
>-|TRBJ2-7|few|16|TRBV21-1
TGTGCCAGCAGCACCATAAAGTGGGGACTCCCCTACGAGCAGTACTTC
CASSTIKWGLPYEQYF
>TRBD1|TRBJ2-1|-|16|TRBV7-2
TGTGCCAGCAGCCCTAGAGGGACAGGGCATTCGAATGAGCAGTTCTTC
CASSPRGTGHSNEQFF
>TRBD1|TRBJ2-7|few|15|TRBV11-1
TGTGCCAGCAGCCTCCGGGACAGGGGGCCCTACGAGCAGTACTTC
CASSLRDRGPYEQYF
>-|TRBJ2-7|few|15|TRBV28
TGTGCCAGCAGTTTGTTCCAAGCCCAGGGGTCCGAGCAGTACTTC
CASSLFQAQGSEQYF
>TRBD1|TRBJ2-7|-|15|TRBV6-5
TGTGCCAGCAGTACTCGGGGACAGGGGGCAGGCGAGCAGTACTTC
CASSTRGQGAGEQYF